This T cell receptor beta chain was captured in a study of shared clonotypes between healthy human individuals. Study observations and caveats: Investigators collected only blood, and repertoires in tissues likely differ. Among four donors, approximately 5.4% of naive CD4 clonotypes were found in common.

All donors were healthy HIV-negative adults lacking recent acute infections or vaccinations. Trimming took 6 bases from V and 2 from J, leaving 10 bases between them. There are 12 residues in the CDR3. Germline CDR1 SQVTM, CDR2 ANQGSEA. Every subset had its genomic DNA shared out evenly among several immunoSEQ plates. Sequencing used immunoSEQ multiplex PCR; TCRdb keeps in-frame clones, though not all of them. The sample has around 690,000 clones; 80% to 95% are singletons. In the case of this clone: The target antigen is unknown.

This receptor was obtained from a man between 18 and 35 years old in good health. Some clones in this sample may be carry-over from other donors' samples. Input material: memory CD8+ T cells from PBMCs. Subset described: CD45RO+ cells pooled with CCR7-negative TemRA cells. The V and J genes are TRBV29-1 and TRBJ1-1, with D possibly matching TRBD1 (5 bases). The CDR3 coding sequence is TGCAGCGTCAGACAGATAAACACTGAAGCTTTCTTT. Encoded protein: CSVRQINTEAFF. Filled out from reference TRBV29-1 and TRBJ1-1, the complete variable domain reads SAVISQKPSRDICQRGTSLTIQCQVDSQVTMMFWYRQQPGQSLTLIATANQGSEATYESGFVIDKFPISRPNLTFSTLTVSNMSPEDSSIYLCSVRQINTEAFFGQGTRLTVV.